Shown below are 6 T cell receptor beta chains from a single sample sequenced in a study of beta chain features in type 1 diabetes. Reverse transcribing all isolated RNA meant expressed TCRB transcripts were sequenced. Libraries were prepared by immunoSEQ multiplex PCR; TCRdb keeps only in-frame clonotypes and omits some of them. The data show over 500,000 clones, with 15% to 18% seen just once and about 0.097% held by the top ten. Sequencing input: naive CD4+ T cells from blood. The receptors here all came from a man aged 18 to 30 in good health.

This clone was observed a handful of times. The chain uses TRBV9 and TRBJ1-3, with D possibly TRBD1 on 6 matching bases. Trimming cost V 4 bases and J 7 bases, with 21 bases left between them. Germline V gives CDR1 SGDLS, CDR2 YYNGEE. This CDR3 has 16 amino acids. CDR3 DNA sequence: TGTGCCAGCAGCTCAGATGACAGGCTCGGTGGCAACACCATATATTTT. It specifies CASSSDDRLGGNTIYF.

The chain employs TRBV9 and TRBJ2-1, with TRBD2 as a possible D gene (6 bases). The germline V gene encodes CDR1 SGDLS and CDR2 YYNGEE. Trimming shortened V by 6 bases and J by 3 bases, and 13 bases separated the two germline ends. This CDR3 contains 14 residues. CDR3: CASTTSHLYNEQFF. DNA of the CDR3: TGTGCCAGCACCACTAGCCACCTCTACAATGAGCAGTTCTTC. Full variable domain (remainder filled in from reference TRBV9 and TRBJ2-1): DSGVTQTPKHLITATGQRVTLRCSPRSGDLSVYWYQQSLDQGLQFLIQYYNGEERAKGNILERFSAQQFPDLHSELNLSSLELGDSALYFCASTTSHLYNEQFFGPGTRLTVL.

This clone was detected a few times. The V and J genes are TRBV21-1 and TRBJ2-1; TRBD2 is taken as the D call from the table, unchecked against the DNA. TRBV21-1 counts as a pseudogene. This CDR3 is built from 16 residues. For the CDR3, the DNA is TGTGCCAGCAGCCTCCTGCGGGGACTCCCCTACAATGAGCAGTTCTTC. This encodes CASSLLRGLPYNEQFF.

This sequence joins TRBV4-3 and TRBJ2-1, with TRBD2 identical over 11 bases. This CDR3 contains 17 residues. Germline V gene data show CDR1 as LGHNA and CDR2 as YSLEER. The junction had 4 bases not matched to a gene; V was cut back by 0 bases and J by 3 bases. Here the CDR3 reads CASSQDWGLADYNEQFF. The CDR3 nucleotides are TGCGCCAGCAGCCAAGATTGGGGACTAGCGGACTACAATGAGCAGTTCTTC.

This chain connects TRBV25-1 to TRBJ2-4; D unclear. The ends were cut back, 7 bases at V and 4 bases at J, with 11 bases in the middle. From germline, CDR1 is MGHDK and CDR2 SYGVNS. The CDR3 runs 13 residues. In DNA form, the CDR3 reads TGTGCCAGCATGGCCAGTGGGAAAAACATTCAGTACTTC. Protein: CASMASGKNIQYF. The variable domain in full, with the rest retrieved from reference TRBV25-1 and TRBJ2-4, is EADIYQTPRYLVIGTGKKITLECSQTMGHDKMYWYQQDPGMELHLIHYSYGVNSTEKGDLSSESTVSRIRTEHFPLTLESARPSHTSQYLCASMASGKNIQYFGAGTRLSVL.

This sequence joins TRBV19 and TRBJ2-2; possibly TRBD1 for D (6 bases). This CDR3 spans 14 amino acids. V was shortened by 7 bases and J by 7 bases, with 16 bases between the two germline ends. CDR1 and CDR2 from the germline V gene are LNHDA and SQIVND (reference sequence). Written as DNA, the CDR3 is TGTGCCAGTACCACACTGCAGGGGTACGGGGAGCTGTTTTTT. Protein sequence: CASTTLQGYGELFF.